This T cell receptor beta chain originates from a study of tumor-infiltrating lymphocytes in primary liver carcinoma. As for this clonotype: Being one base from a much bigger clone, this may be a read error.

Germline DNA was also extracted, while the blood RNA originated from unsorted whole blood. The germline V gene has CDR1 SGHNT and CDR2 YYREEE (reference sequence). The CDR3 extends over 13 amino acids. The researchers produced TCR beta cDNA from approximately 460 ng total RNA with a constant-region primer. Sequencing libraries for TCR beta derived from three nested multiplex PCR rounds that used slightly modified ARM-PCR. The first two PCR rounds used TRBV1-TRBV30 forward primers with a C-beta reverse primer, 9 to 11 cycles each. Using its own MiXCR run on the multiplex PCR reads, TCRdb lists one record per CDR3 protein. The repertoire holds hundreds of thousands of distinct CDR3 sequences, with less than 75% as singletons.

The specimen was peripheral blood. The receptor was isolated from a man aged 35 to 55 with primary liver carcinoma and hepatitis B virus infection. The rearrangement links TRBV5-4 to TRBJ2-5, with D uncertain. The CDR3 nucleotides are TGTGCCAGCAGCTTGGACAGCCAAGAGACCCAGCACTTC. Translated: CASSLDSQETQHF.